The clone carrying this T cell receptor (beta chain) appeared a few times. Its target is unknown. V dropped 5 bases and J dropped 2 bases, with 17 bases sitting between them. CDR3 size: 16 residues. This entry comes from a study of blood T cells in healthy people across ages. Broader study findings: Per million T cells, TCR beta diversity dropped about linearly as age rose. Versus aged donors, long-lived donors had higher diversity and more naive CD4+ cells. Estimates of total diversity, which came from one million sequenced T cells, were considered to be underestimates.

The authors drew about 10 milliliters of peripheral blood from each donor. Alongside a J-beta primer mix, a sample-barcoded 5' primer served in a second PCR lasting roughly 7 to 11 cycles. One entry per CDR3 protein, called by TCRdb with MiXCR from the 5' RACE reads. The sample includes 890,000 or so distinct CDR3 sequences, 62% of them seen just once. The receptor was isolated from a man younger than 40 in good health. Sequencing was performed on blood. This chain uses TRBV12-3 or TRBV12-4 with TRBJ2-3; D possibly corresponds to TRBD2 (5 bases). CDR3 sequence reads: CASSTGNGVNTDTQYF. The DNA for the CDR3 is TGTGCCAGCAGTACCGGAAACGGGGTGAACACAGATACGCAGTATTTT.